The following is a TCR beta chain sequence with its context. The data were taken from a study of blood T cell repertoires in COVID-19. Study-wide context: The origin of the acute and convalescent COVID-19 samples was the United States, Italy and Spain. PBMCs, B-cell-depleted T cells, or T cells provided the cDNA or gDNA that made up the material.

Participants came from under 30 US areas, aged about 18 to 89 years. Symptom resolution, clearance, or two negative PCRs marked the recovered donors of Cohort 3. Using immunoSEQ multiplex PCR, the repertoire was profiled, and TCRdb retains in-frame clones only, with some absent. The sample comprises about 200,000 clones, about 80% of which are singletons, and around 7% rests with the top ten. This CDR3 contains 12 residues. Germline V gene lookup returns CDR1 MNHEY and CDR2 SMNVEV (reference sequence). V gave up 4 bases and J gave up 1 base, with 4 bases separating them. The V call is TRBV27, the J call TRBJ1-2; D is unclear. Sequenced material: PBMCs or T cells enriched from blood (not recorded which). The TCR originated in a man in his forties who had recovered from COVID-19. The CDR3 nucleotides read TGTGCCAGCAGTTCCGTTAACTATGGCTACACCTTC. This sequence encodes CASSSVNYGYTF.